Below, one T cell receptor (beta chain) is given with its context. TCRdb keeps only in-frame clones here, not all; method: immunoSEQ multiplex PCR. The table includes 150,000 to 200,000 clones, about 94% detected once. This entry belongs to a study of control samples from healthy donors and cancer patients. The length of the CDR3 is 12 residues. V was shortened by 5 bases and J by 7 bases, with 11 bases between the two germline ends. What was sequenced was PBMCs. The genes are TRBV12-3 or TRBV12-4 and TRBJ1-1; D is possibly TRBD1 (6 bases). This TCR was sampled from a man in his sixties with colorectal cancer. CDR3 nucleotides: TGTGCCAGCAGTCCACAGGGAATTGAAGCTTTCTTT. Amino acid sequence: CASSPQGIEAFF.